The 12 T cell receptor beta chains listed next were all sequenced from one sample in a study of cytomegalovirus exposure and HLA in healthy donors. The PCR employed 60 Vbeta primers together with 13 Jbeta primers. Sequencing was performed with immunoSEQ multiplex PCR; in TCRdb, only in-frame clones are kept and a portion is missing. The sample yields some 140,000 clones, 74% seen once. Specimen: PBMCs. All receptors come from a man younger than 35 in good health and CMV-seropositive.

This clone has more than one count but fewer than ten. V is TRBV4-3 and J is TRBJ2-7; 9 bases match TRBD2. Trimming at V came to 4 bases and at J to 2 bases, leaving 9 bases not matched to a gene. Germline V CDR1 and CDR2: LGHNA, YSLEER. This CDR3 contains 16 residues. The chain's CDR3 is CASSLGFSGRPYEQYF. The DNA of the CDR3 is TGCGCCAGCAGCCTGGGATTTAGCGGGAGACCCTACGAGCAGTACTTC.

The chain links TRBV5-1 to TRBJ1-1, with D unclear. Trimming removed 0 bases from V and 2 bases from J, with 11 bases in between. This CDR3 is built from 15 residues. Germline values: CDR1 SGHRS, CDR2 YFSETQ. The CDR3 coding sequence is TGCGCCAGCAGCTTGGACCCGGGTAGAAACACTGAAGCTTTCTTT. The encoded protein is CASSLDPGRNTEAFF. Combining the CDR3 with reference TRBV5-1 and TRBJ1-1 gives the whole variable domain KAGVTQTPRYLIKTRGQQVTLSCSPISGHRSVSWYQQTPGQGLQFLFEYFSETQRNKGNFPGRFSGRQFSNSRSEMNVSTLELGDSALYLCASSLDPGRNTEAFFGQGTRLTVV.

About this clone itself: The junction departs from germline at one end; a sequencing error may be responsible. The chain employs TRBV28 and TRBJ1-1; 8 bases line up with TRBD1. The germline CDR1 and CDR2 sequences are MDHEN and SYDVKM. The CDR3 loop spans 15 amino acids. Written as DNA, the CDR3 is TGTGCCAGCAGTTTAAATACAGGGGGGACCACTAAAGCTTTCTTT. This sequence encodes CASSLNTGGTTKAFF.

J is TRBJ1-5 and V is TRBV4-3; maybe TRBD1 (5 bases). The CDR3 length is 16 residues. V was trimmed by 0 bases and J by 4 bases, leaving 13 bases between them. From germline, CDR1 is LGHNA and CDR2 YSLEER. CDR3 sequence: CASSQEWIGGNQPQHF. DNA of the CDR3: TGCGCCAGCAGCCAAGAGTGGATCGGGGGTAATCAGCCCCAGCATTTT.

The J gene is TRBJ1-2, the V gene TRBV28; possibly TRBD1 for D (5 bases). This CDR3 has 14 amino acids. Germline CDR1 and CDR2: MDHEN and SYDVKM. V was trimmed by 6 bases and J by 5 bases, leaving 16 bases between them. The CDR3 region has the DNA TGTGCCAGCAGCGGGACTCCGCGGTCTTATGGCTACACCTTC. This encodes CASSGTPRSYGYTF.

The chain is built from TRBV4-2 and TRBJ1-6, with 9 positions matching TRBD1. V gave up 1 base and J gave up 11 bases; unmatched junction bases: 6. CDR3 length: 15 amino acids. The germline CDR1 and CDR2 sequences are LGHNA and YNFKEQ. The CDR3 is CASSQVGDRVPPLHF. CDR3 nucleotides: TGTGCCAGCAGCCAAGTGGGGGACAGGGTCCCACCCCTCCACTTT.

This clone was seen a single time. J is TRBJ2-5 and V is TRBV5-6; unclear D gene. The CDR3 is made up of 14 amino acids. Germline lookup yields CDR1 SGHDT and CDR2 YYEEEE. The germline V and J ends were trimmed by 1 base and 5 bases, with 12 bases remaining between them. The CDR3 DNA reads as TGTGCCAGCAGCTTGATGTCGGTCGGGGAGACCCAGTACTTC. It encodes CASSLMSVGETQYF.

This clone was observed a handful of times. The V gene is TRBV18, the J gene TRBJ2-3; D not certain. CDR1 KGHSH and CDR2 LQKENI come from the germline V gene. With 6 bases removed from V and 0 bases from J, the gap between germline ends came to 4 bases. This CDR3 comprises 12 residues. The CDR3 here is CASSLSTDTQYF. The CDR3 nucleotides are TGTGCCAGCTCGCTAAGCACAGATACGCAGTATTTT.

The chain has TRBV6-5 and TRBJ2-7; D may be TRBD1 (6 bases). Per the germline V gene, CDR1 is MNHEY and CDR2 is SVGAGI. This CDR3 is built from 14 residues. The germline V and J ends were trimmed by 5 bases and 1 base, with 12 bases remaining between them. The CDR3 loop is CASSVGGRSYEQYF. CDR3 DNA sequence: TGTGCCAGCAGTGTAGGGGGTAGATCCTACGAGCAGTACTTC.

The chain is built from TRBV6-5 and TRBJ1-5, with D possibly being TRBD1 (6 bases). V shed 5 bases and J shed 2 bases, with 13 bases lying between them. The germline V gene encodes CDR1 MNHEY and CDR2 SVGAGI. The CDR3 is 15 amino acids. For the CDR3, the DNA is TGTGCCAGCAGTCCAGGGGCGGGTGGCAATCAGCCCCAGCATTTT. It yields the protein CASSPGAGGNQPQHF.

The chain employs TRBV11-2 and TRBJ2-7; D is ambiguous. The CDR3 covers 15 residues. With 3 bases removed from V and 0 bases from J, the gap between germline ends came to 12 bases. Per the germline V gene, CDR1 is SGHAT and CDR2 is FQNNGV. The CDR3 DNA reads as TGTGCCAGCAGCTTCCCCCCGGTGAGCTCCTACGAGCAGTACTTC. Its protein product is CASSFPPVSSYEQYF.

CDR3 sequence: CASSLVPAGSSYNEQFF. The CDR3 nucleotides are TGTGCCAGCAGCTTAGTCCCGGCGGGAAGCTCCTACAATGAGCAGTTCTTC. V gene TRBV7-6 combines with J gene TRBJ2-1; D perhaps matches TRBD2 (6 bases). Per germline, CDR1 SGHVS and CDR2 FNYEAQ. This CDR3 region has 17 residues. V was trimmed by 1 base and J by 0 bases, leaving 13 bases between them.